A selection of T cell receptor beta chains follows, all from one sample in a study of cytomegalovirus exposure and HLA in healthy donors. Some clones are missing from TCRdb's copy, which holds only in-frame ones; the method was immunoSEQ multiplex PCR. The sample consists of roughly 180,000 clones, roughly 79% of them appearing once. What was sequenced was PBMCs. All receptors come from a man aged 30 to 39 in good health and CMV-seronegative. Both conserved end residues are part of each CDR3. Fields, in order: CDR3 DNA, CDR3 protein, V gene, clone size, J gene, D gene. A D gene is named only where the DNA matches it firmly. Some rows mark clone size as missing; the rest say once, few, many or name a class of expanded clone.

cdr3_nt: TGTGCCAGCAACCGGGAACAATACGAGCAGTACTTC; cdr3_aa: CASNREQYEQYF; v_call: TRBV28; clone_size: .; j_call: TRBJ2-7; d_call: .
cdr3_nt: TGCAGCGTTGGTTCTACTATCGGAACCCAGCATTTT; cdr3_aa: CSVGSTIGTQHF; v_call: TRBV29-1; clone_size: .; j_call: TRBJ1-5; d_call: .
cdr3_nt: TGTGCCAGCAGCTTAGTGGAGGAACGAGGAGGGGAGCAGTTCTTC; cdr3_aa: CASSLVEERGGEQFF; v_call: TRBV7-9; clone_size: .; j_call: TRBJ2-1; d_call: .
cdr3_nt: TGTGCCAGTAGTGCAGGGTGGAGCACTGAAGCTTTCTTT; cdr3_aa: CASSAGWSTEAFF; v_call: TRBV19; clone_size: once; j_call: TRBJ1-1; d_call: .
cdr3_nt: TGTGCCTGGAATATCCCGGGACAGGGACCTTACGAGCAGTACTTC; cdr3_aa: CAWNIPGQGPYEQYF; v_call: TRBV30; clone_size: .; j_call: TRBJ2-7; d_call: TRBD1
cdr3_nt: TGTGCCAGCAGTACCGGGACAGAAGGAAGTCAGCCCCAGCATTTT; cdr3_aa: CASSTGTEGSQPQHF; v_call: TRBV28; clone_size: .; j_call: TRBJ1-5; d_call: TRBD1
cdr3_nt: TGCGCCAGCAGCCAAGGTAGCGGCAGACCCTACGAGCAGTACTTC; cdr3_aa: CASSQGSGRPYEQYF; v_call: TRBV4-3; clone_size: .; j_call: TRBJ2-7; d_call: .
cdr3_nt: TGTGCCAGCAGTTTTGGTGGACAGGCTCCAGATACGCAGTATTTT; cdr3_aa: CASSFGGQAPDTQYF; v_call: TRBV27; clone_size: .; j_call: TRBJ2-3; d_call: TRBD1
cdr3_nt: TGTGCCAGCAGTGCGGCAGGGAACACTGAAGCTTTCTTT; cdr3_aa: CASSAAGNTEAFF; v_call: TRBV2; clone_size: .; j_call: TRBJ1-1; d_call: .
cdr3_nt: TGCAGCGCGGGGACAGGGGATGGTACGCAGTATTTT; cdr3_aa: CSAGTGDGTQYF; v_call: TRBV29-1; clone_size: .; j_call: TRBJ2-3; d_call: TRBD1
cdr3_nt: TGTGCCAGCAGCGGGACGACAGGGGTGGGAAACACCATATATTTT; cdr3_aa: CASSGTTGVGNTIYF; v_call: TRBV9; clone_size: .; j_call: TRBJ1-3; d_call: TRBD1
cdr3_nt: TGTGCCAGCAATCCGGAGGGTCTGGGCAATGAGCAGTTCTTC; cdr3_aa: CASNPEGLGNEQFF; v_call: TRBV5-6; clone_size: .; j_call: TRBJ2-1; d_call: .
cdr3_nt: TGTGCCAGCTCACCGGGGACTAGCGGGGGTTCTAATGAGCAGTTCTTC; cdr3_aa: CASSPGTSGGSNEQFF; v_call: TRBV18; clone_size: .; j_call: TRBJ2-1; d_call: TRBD2
cdr3_nt: TGTGCCTGGAGTGCCCGCAGGTTGGATAATTCACCCCTCCACTTT; cdr3_aa: CAWSARRLDNSPLHF; v_call: TRBV30; clone_size: few; j_call: TRBJ1-6; d_call: .
cdr3_nt: TGTGCCATCAGTGGGACAGGGGCCACAACTAATGAAAAACTGTTTTTT; cdr3_aa: CAISGTGATTNEKLFF; v_call: TRBV10-3; clone_size: .; j_call: TRBJ1-4; d_call: TRBD1
cdr3_nt: TGTGCCAGCTACGACCCAACGGACAGGGGGGACGAGCAGTACTTC; cdr3_aa: CASYDPTDRGDEQYF; v_call: TRBV28; clone_size: .; j_call: TRBJ2-7; d_call: TRBD1
cdr3_nt: TGTGCCAGCAGCCTGGGAGGGGCCGGCAATTCACCCCTCCACTTT; cdr3_aa: CASSLGGAGNSPLHF; v_call: TRBV7-6; clone_size: .; j_call: TRBJ1-6; d_call: .
cdr3_nt: TGTGCCAGCAGTTTAACGGACAGGGGATTCTACGAGCAGTACTTC; cdr3_aa: CASSLTDRGFYEQYF; v_call: TRBV28; clone_size: .; j_call: TRBJ2-7; d_call: TRBD1
cdr3_nt: TGTGCCAGCTGCCGGCAGGGGGCTCACTATGGCTACACCTTC; cdr3_aa: CASCRQGAHYGYTF; v_call: TRBV7-2; clone_size: .; j_call: TRBJ1-2; d_call: TRBD1